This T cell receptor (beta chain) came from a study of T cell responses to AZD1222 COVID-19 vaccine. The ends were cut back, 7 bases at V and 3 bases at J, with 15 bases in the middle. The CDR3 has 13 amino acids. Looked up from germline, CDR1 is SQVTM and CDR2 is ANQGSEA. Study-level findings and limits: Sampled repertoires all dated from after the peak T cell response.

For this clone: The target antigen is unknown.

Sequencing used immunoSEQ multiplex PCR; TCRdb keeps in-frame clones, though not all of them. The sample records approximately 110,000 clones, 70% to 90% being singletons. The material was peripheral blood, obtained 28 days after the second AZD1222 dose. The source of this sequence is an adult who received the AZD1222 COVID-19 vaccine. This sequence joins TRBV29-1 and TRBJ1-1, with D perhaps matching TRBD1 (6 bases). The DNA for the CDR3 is TGCAGCGCCCGAGGGGGGAGGGACACTGAAGCTTTCTTT. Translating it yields CSARGGRDTEAFF.